This T cell receptor beta chain originates from a study of T cells in Graves' hyperthyroidism and ophthalmopathy. The sample holds a few counts of this clonotype. Uncontrolled infection, other autoimmune disease, pregnancy or lactation disqualified patients from enrolment. The PBMCs were taken from 10 ml of fresh peripheral blood. The length of the CDR3 is 16 residues. CDR1 LNHDA and CDR2 SQIVND come from the germline V gene (reference sequence). The ends were cut back, 5 bases at V and 5 bases at J, with 18 bases in the middle. What was amplified from RNA transcripts were TCR beta CDR3 regions. HTBI primers were used for first-round RT-PCR of the TCR CDR3. TCRdb re-analysed the multiplex PCR reads in MiXCR, keeping a single row per CDR3 protein. Here the sample spans about 130,000 distinct CDR3 sequences, roughly a fifth being singletons.

The material sequenced was blood. The clonotype was recovered from a woman aged 45-60 years with Graves' hyperthyroidism that later progressed to Graves' ophthalmopathy. This sequence joins TRBV19 and TRBJ2-2; D unresolved. The CDR3 DNA follows: TGTGCCAGTAGTCCTACGTTAGGTTTGAGGACCGGGGAGCTGTTTTTT. Translation: CASSPTLGLRTGELFF.